Following are 25 T cell receptor beta chains from one sample sequenced in a study of cytomegalovirus exposure and HLA in healthy donors. The primer mix had 60 Vbeta and 13 Jbeta primers. Profiling relied on immunoSEQ multiplex PCR, and the TCRdb table lists in-frame clones only, not all of them. The table shows about 98,000 clones, with roughly three quarters occurring only once. Sequenced material: PBMCs. These TCRs come from a male donor in good health and CMV-seropositive.

The gene calls are TRBV2 and TRBJ1-5, with a weak D call TRBD1 (6 bases). V dropped 6 bases and J dropped 3 bases, with 9 bases sitting between them. The CDR3 is made up of 13 amino acids. Germline CDR1 is SNHLY and CDR2 is FYNNEI. The CDR3 nucleotides are TGTGCCAGCAGCTGGACAGCCAATCAGCCCCAGCATTTT. Protein: CASSWTANQPQHF. The full variable domain, rest sourced from reference TRBV2 and TRBJ1-5, is EPEVTQTPSHQVTQMGQEVILRCVPISNHLYFYWYRQILGQKVEFLVSFYNNEISEKSEIFDDQFSVERPDGSNFTLKIRSTKLEDSAMYFCASSWTANQPQHFGDGTRLSIL.

The chain carries TRBV4-3 and TRBJ2-7; weak D call: TRBD1 (6 bases). V was trimmed by 0 bases and J by 3 bases, leaving 9 bases between them. The CDR3 runs 14 residues. The germline gives CDR1 LGHNA, CDR2 YSLEER. CDR3 in amino acids: CASSQDLQGYEQYF. The CDR3 DNA sequence: TGCGCCAGCAGCCAAGACCTACAGGGCTACGAGCAGTACTTC.

The chain joins TRBV11-3 to TRBJ2-1, with 8 nucleotides matching TRBD2. Germline V gene sequence: CDR1 SGHNT, CDR2 YENEEA. V dropped 3 bases and J dropped 10; count of bases not matched to a gene: 8. The CDR3 sequence is 14 residues long. The CDR3 sequence: CASSLREAGAEQFF. The CDR3 DNA follows: TGTGCCAGCAGCTTGAGGGAAGCGGGAGCGGAGCAGTTCTTC.

This clone was picked up a small number of times. This chain joins TRBV13 and TRBJ1-1, with a tentative D call TRBD1 (6 bases). Germline V gene data show CDR1 as PRHDT and CDR2 as FYEKMQ (reference sequence). The CDR3 runs to 16 residues. Trimming took off 5 bases at V and 0 bases at J, with 16 bases between the two ends. The CDR3 coding sequence is TGTGCCAGCAGCCTAGCAACAGGGCTACTGAACACTGAAGCTTTCTTT. Residues: CASSLATGLLNTEAFF.

This clone is a singleton in its sample. The V and J genes are TRBV6-1 and TRBJ1-4; D not resolved. V lost 3 bases, J lost 3 bases, and 5 bases lay in between. The CDR3 is 13 residues long. Germline CDR1 MNHNS, CDR2 SASEGT. CDR3: CASSEGPNEKLFF. In DNA, the CDR3 is TGTGCCAGCAGTGAGGGCCCTAATGAAAAACTGTTTTTT.

This clone was picked up a small number of times. The chain combines TRBV19 with TRBJ2-5; maybe TRBD1 (5 bases). The V end lost 2 bases, the J end lost 1 base, and 5 bases lay between the germline ends. Germline values: CDR1 LNHDA, CDR2 SQIVND (reference sequence). The CDR3 consists of 13 residues. For the CDR3, the DNA is TGTGCCAGTAGTATACAGGGCCAAGAGACCCAGTACTTC. Amino acid sequence: CASSIQGQETQYF.

This clone has just a few counts. The genes are TRBV7-9 and TRBJ1-2; 8 bases line up with TRBD1. The CDR3 is 14 amino acids. V dropped 2 bases and J dropped 4; count of bases not matched to a gene: 3. The germline CDR1 and CDR2 sequences are SEHNR and FQNEAQ (reference sequence). CDR3 in DNA: TGTGCCAGCAGCTTACTGGACAGGGTCTATGGCTACACCTTC. As protein: CASSLLDRVYGYTF.

The chain couples TRBV7-9 to TRBJ1-3; D remains unclear. This CDR3 has 15 residues. From germline, CDR1 is SEHNR and CDR2 FQNEAQ (reference sequence). Trimming removed 1 base from V and 3 bases from J, with 10 bases in between. In DNA, the CDR3 is TGTGCCAGCAGCTTAGGCGGGTTATATGGAAACACCATATATTTT. Translating gives CASSLGGLYGNTIYF.

This chain connects TRBV19 to TRBJ2-2; 14 nucleotides line up with TRBD2. The CDR3 runs to 18 residues. The V and J ends lost 6 bases and 4 bases, in that order; junction bases with no gene match: 10. The germline gives CDR1 LNHDA, CDR2 SQIVND (reference sequence). The CDR3 coding sequence is TGTGCCAGTAGCAATCCGGGACTAGCGGGAGCGGGCACCGGGGAGCTGTTTTTT. It is translated as CASSNPGLAGAGTGELFF.

The chain joins TRBV7-2 to TRBJ2-2; D is undetermined. The CDR3 covers 13 residues. Germline-derived CDR1 and CDR2 are SGHTA and FQGNSA. With 3 bases removed from V and 7 bases from J, the gap between germline ends came to 9 bases. The CDR3 sequence: CASSFRRGGELFF. CDR3 in DNA: TGTGCCAGCAGCTTCAGACGCGGCGGGGAGCTGTTTTTT.

CDR3 residues: CASSLLGTASYEQYF. The CDR3 DNA follows: TGTGCCAGCAGTCTCCTTGGGACAGCTTCCTACGAGCAGTACTTC. The J gene is TRBJ2-7, the V gene TRBV28; 7 positions agree with TRBD1. Per germline, CDR1 MDHEN and CDR2 SYDVKM. J lost 1 base, V lost 5 bases, and 8 bases had no gene match. This CDR3 spans 15 amino acids.

The V gene is TRBV19, the J gene TRBJ1-5; D gene unclear. Between the trimmed V and J ends, which lost 3 bases and 4 bases, there was a span of 4 bases. The CDR3 extends over 12 amino acids. Germline-derived CDR1 and CDR2 are LNHDA and SQIVND (reference sequence). CDR3 sequence reads: CASSILNQPQHF. The CDR3 DNA reads as TGTGCCAGTAGTATCCTGAATCAGCCCCAGCATTTT.

The V gene is TRBV30, the J gene TRBJ2-3; D might be TRBD2 (6 bases). The V and J ends lost 3 bases and 0 bases respectively, with 10 bases between them. The CDR3 runs to 14 residues. CDR1 is GTSNPN, CDR2 SVGIG, per germline (reference sequence). CDR3 protein: CAWRGGVSTDTQYF. In DNA form, the CDR3 reads TGTGCCTGGAGGGGGGGAGTGAGCACAGATACGCAGTATTTT.

V usage is TRBV7-2 and J usage is TRBJ2-7; 9 bases line up with TRBD1. Trimming at V came to 6 bases and at J to 7 bases, leaving 10 bases not matched to a gene. Germline V lookup: CDR1 SGHTA, CDR2 FQGNSA. The CDR3 consists of 14 residues. The CDR3 loop is CASRPQNRGREQYF. In nucleotides, the CDR3 is TGTGCCAGCAGACCCCAGAACAGGGGGCGAGAGCAGTACTTC.

The rearrangement uses TRBV19 and TRBJ2-3, with 9 bases fitting TRBD1. Germline CDR1 LNHDA, CDR2 SQIVND (reference sequence). The CDR3 loop spans 15 amino acids. The V gene end was trimmed by 8 bases and the J gene end by 4 bases; junction bases not matched to a gene: 10. For the CDR3, the DNA is TGTGCCAGTGCCGAACCGGGACAGGGTGCAGATACGCAGTATTTT. It encodes CASAEPGQGADTQYF.

The chain recombines TRBV28 with TRBJ1-2; possibly TRBD1 for D (5 bases). Trimming cost V 5 bases and J 3 bases, with 19 bases left between them. The germline CDR1 and CDR2 sequences are MDHEN and SYDVKM. CDR3 length: 16 amino acids. The CDR3 coding sequence is TGTGCCAGCAGTCGCCTTGCCCGGCAGGGCTACTATGGCTACACCTTC. Translated: CASSRLARQGYYGYTF.

The chain combines TRBV27 with TRBJ2-5, with 8 bases fitting TRBD2. Germline CDR1 is MNHEY and CDR2 is SMNVEV (reference sequence). The length of the CDR3 is 11 residues. V was clipped by 10 bases and J by 5 bases; unmatched bases: 3. The CDR3 nucleotides are TGTGCCACCCAGCGGGGGGAGACCCAGTACTTC. This encodes CATQRGETQYF.

This clone was picked up one time. The genes are TRBV5-1 and TRBJ2-3; 10 positions agree with TRBD1. The ends lost 4 bases at V and 2 bases at J; junction bases unmatched: 7. CDR3 size: 16 residues. CDR1 is SGHRS and CDR2 is YFSETQ in the germline V gene. The CDR3 DNA follows: TGCGCCAGCAGCGCGGACAGGGGGGTCTTCACAGATACGCAGTATTTT. Protein product: CASSADRGVFTDTQYF.

V and J are TRBV19 and TRBJ1-6; 7 nucleotides match TRBD1. V was pared by 3 bases and J by 5 bases, with 1 base of the junction left unmatched. The CDR3 runs to 14 residues. The germline V gene encodes CDR1 LNHDA and CDR2 SQIVND (reference sequence). The CDR3 is CASSIRGDNSPLHF. As DNA, the CDR3 is TGTGCCAGTAGTATCAGGGGGGATAATTCACCCCTCCACTTT.

This CDR3 is CASSLGGQGMEPQHF. The CDR3 nucleotides read TGTGCCAGCAGCTTAGGCGGACAGGGTATGGAGCCCCAGCATTTT. The chain combines TRBV7-2 with TRBJ1-5, with 8 nucleotides matching TRBD1. CDR1 SGHTA and CDR2 FQGNSA come from the germline V gene. This CDR3 has 15 amino acids. V shed 1 base, J shed 8 bases, and the junction held 7 bases outside the gene matches.

This chain uses TRBV7-6 with TRBJ1-4, with 9 bases that match TRBD1. The V segment lost 5 bases and the J segment 6 bases; nucleotides outside the gene matches: 10. The CDR3 runs to 16 residues. Germline CDR1 SGHVS, CDR2 FNYEAQ. CDR3 DNA sequence: TGTGCCAGCAGCGTACTAACAGGGGGCGAGGATGAAAAACTGTTTTTT. This codes for CASSVLTGGEDEKLFF. The variable domain in full, with the rest retrieved from reference TRBV7-6 and TRBJ1-4, is GAGVSQSPRYKVTKRGQDVALRCDPISGHVSLYWYRQALGQGPEFLTYFNYEAQQDKSGLPNDRFSAERPEGSISTLTIQRTEQRDSAMYRCASSVLTGGEDEKLFFGSGTQLSVL.

This rearrangement joins TRBV7-2 to TRBJ1-3; no firm D call. Per germline, CDR1 SGHTA and CDR2 FQGNSA. Trimming took 2 bases from V and 4 from J, leaving 3 bases between them. This CDR3 is 12 amino acids long. CDR3 protein: CASSLQGNTIYF. CDR3 bases: TGTGCCAGCAGCTTACAAGGAAACACCATATATTTT.

There are a few counts of this clone. CDR3 region: CASSVDQTGKETQYF. The CDR3 coding sequence is TGTGCCAGCAGCGTAGACCAGACAGGGAAAGAGACCCAGTACTTC. The V and J genes are TRBV9 and TRBJ2-5; 7 nucleotides agree with TRBD1. The germline CDR1 and CDR2 sequences are SGDLS and YYNGEE. V was clipped by 0 bases and J by 3 bases; unmatched bases: 5. The CDR3 spans 15 residues.

The chain carries TRBV6-1 and TRBJ2-1; D possibly corresponds to TRBD1 (5 bases). Per the germline V gene, CDR1 is MNHNS and CDR2 is SASEGT. Trimming cost V 6 bases and J 6 bases, with 15 bases left between them. This CDR3 has 14 amino acids. The CDR3 coding sequence is TGTGCCAGCAGGGGTACCGCACAGGTCAATGAGCAGTTCTTC. This translates into CASRGTAQVNEQFF.

This chain joins TRBV5-1 and TRBJ1-1; D remains ambiguous. Trimming shortened V by 4 bases and J by 4 bases, and 11 bases separated the two germline ends. The germline V gene encodes CDR1 SGHRS and CDR2 YFSETQ. This CDR3 is built from 13 residues. CDR3 sequence reads: CASSPEARTEAFF. CDR3 DNA: TGCGCCAGCAGCCCGGAGGCCCGCACTGAAGCTTTCTTT.